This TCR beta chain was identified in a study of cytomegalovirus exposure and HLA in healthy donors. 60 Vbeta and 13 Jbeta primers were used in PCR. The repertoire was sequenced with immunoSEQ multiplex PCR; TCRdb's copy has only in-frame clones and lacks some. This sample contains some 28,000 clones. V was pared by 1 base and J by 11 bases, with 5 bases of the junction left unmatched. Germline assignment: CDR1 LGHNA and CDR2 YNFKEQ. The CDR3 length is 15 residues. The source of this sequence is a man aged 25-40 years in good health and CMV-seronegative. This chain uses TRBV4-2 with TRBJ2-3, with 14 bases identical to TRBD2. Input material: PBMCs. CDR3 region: CASSQGGLAGEMQYF. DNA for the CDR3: TGTGCCAGCAGCCAAGGGGGACTAGCGGGGGAGATGCAGTATTTT.